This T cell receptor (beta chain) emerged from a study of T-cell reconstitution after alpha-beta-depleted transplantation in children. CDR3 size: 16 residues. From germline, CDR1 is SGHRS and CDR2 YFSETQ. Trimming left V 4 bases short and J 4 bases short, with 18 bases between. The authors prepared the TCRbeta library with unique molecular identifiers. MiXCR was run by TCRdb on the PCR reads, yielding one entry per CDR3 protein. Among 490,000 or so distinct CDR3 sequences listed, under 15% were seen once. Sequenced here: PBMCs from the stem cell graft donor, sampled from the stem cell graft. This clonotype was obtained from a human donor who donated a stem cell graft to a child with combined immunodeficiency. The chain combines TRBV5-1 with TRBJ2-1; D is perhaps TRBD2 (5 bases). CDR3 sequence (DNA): TGCGCCAGCAGCCCCTTTACTAGGCTAGTTTACAATGAGCAGTTCTTC. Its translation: CASSPFTRLVYNEQFF. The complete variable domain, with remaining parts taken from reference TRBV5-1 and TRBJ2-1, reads KAGVTQTPRYLIKTRGQQVTLSCSPISGHRSVSWYQQTPGQGLQFLFEYFSETQRNKGNFPGRFSGRQFSNSRSEMNVSTLELGDSALYLCASSPFTRLVYNEQFFGPGTRLTVL.